This T cell receptor beta chain derives from a study of blood T cell repertoires in COVID-19. V shed 6 bases and J shed 1 base, with 12 bases lying between them. CDR1 is SNHLY and CDR2 is FYNNEI in the germline V gene. There are 14 residues in the CDR3. Sequenced by immunoSEQ multiplex PCR; TCRdb stores in-frame clones only, minus some. The sample gives roughly 240,000 clones, more than 75% of which show up once; about 1.7% is in the top ten. The chain joins TRBV2 to TRBJ1-1, with D tentatively TRBD1 (5 bases). What was sequenced was peripheral blood. The receptor's source is an older woman who had recovered from COVID-19. CDR3 sequence reads: CASRVQARNTEAFF. The CDR3 DNA is TGTGCCAGCAGAGTACAGGCGCGGAACACTGAAGCTTTCTTT.